This T cell receptor beta chain came from a study of cytomegalovirus exposure and HLA in healthy donors. Study details: It was reported in a later analysis that the 120 validation repertoires used the same platform as the approximately 670 first-cohort repertoires.

A word on this clone: Antigen: not known. The junction does not match germline at one end; this may be a read error.

The germline CDR1 and CDR2 sequences are MGHRA and YSYEKL. The CDR3 covers 18 residues. Study results and caveats: Specificity for CMV antigens was confirmed in vitro for a few of the CMV-associated chains. Researchers catalogued about 150 TCR beta chains as cytomegalovirus-associated. TCR sequences were mostly rare, though some public TCRs occurred in many donors.

Using immunoSEQ multiplex PCR, the repertoire was profiled, and TCRdb retains in-frame clones only, with some absent. The sample shows some 180,000 clones, more than 75% of them seen only once. The gene calls are TRBV4-1 and TRBJ2-2; no firm D call. The TCR comes from a man aged 25 to 45 in good health and CMV-seropositive. The sample comprised PBMCs. For the CDR3, the DNA is TGCGCCAGCAGTCAAGAATGGGAAGTGAGTAGATGGGCCGGGGAGCTGTTTTTT. This codes for CASSQEWEVSRWAGELFF.